Reported below is one TCR beta chain. Its antigen is unknown. The entry originates in a study of T cell repertoires in cytomegalovirus infection. Study-wide context: Public TCR beta signature analysis indicated the presence of both CMV infection and matching HLA type. General study findings and limits: Across the ex vivo response, the dominant clonotypes were HLA-C-restricted CMV-specific TCR beta clonotypes. People with CMV and the relevant HLA were identified by cumulative public TCR beta family frequency.

TCRdb processed the reads anew with MiXCR; each CDR3 protein has one entry. The sample lists approximately 500,000 distinct CDR3 sequences; approximately 16% were seen once. This clonotype originated in a human donor in good health (CMV status not recorded). Some clones in this sample may be carry-over from other donors' samples. Sequences were obtained from CD8+ T cells from PBMCs.

CDR3 sequence (DNA): TGTGCCAGCAGCGTCGGTAGCGGGATCGTCAATGAGCAGTTCTTC. Its protein product is CASSVGSGIVNEQFF. V gene TRBV9 combines with J gene TRBJ2-1, with 8 bases aligning to TRBD2. V lost 2 bases, J lost 6 bases, and 7 bases stayed unmatched. The CDR3 runs 15 residues. CDR1 and CDR2 from the germline V gene are SGDLS and YYNGEE.